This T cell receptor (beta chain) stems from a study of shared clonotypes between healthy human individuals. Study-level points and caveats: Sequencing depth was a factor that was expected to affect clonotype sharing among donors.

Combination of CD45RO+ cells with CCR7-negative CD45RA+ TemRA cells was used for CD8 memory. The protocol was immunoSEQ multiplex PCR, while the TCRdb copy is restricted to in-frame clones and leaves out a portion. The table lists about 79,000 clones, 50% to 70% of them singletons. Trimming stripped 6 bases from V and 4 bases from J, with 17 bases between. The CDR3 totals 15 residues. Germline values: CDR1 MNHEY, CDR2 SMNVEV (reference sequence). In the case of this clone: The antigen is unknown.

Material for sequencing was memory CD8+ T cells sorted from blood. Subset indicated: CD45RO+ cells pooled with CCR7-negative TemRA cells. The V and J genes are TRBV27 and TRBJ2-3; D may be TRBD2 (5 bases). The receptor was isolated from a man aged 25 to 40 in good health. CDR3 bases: TGTGCCAGCAGGCGGACTGAGGGTTGGCCAGATACGCAGTATTTT. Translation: CASRRTEGWPDTQYF.